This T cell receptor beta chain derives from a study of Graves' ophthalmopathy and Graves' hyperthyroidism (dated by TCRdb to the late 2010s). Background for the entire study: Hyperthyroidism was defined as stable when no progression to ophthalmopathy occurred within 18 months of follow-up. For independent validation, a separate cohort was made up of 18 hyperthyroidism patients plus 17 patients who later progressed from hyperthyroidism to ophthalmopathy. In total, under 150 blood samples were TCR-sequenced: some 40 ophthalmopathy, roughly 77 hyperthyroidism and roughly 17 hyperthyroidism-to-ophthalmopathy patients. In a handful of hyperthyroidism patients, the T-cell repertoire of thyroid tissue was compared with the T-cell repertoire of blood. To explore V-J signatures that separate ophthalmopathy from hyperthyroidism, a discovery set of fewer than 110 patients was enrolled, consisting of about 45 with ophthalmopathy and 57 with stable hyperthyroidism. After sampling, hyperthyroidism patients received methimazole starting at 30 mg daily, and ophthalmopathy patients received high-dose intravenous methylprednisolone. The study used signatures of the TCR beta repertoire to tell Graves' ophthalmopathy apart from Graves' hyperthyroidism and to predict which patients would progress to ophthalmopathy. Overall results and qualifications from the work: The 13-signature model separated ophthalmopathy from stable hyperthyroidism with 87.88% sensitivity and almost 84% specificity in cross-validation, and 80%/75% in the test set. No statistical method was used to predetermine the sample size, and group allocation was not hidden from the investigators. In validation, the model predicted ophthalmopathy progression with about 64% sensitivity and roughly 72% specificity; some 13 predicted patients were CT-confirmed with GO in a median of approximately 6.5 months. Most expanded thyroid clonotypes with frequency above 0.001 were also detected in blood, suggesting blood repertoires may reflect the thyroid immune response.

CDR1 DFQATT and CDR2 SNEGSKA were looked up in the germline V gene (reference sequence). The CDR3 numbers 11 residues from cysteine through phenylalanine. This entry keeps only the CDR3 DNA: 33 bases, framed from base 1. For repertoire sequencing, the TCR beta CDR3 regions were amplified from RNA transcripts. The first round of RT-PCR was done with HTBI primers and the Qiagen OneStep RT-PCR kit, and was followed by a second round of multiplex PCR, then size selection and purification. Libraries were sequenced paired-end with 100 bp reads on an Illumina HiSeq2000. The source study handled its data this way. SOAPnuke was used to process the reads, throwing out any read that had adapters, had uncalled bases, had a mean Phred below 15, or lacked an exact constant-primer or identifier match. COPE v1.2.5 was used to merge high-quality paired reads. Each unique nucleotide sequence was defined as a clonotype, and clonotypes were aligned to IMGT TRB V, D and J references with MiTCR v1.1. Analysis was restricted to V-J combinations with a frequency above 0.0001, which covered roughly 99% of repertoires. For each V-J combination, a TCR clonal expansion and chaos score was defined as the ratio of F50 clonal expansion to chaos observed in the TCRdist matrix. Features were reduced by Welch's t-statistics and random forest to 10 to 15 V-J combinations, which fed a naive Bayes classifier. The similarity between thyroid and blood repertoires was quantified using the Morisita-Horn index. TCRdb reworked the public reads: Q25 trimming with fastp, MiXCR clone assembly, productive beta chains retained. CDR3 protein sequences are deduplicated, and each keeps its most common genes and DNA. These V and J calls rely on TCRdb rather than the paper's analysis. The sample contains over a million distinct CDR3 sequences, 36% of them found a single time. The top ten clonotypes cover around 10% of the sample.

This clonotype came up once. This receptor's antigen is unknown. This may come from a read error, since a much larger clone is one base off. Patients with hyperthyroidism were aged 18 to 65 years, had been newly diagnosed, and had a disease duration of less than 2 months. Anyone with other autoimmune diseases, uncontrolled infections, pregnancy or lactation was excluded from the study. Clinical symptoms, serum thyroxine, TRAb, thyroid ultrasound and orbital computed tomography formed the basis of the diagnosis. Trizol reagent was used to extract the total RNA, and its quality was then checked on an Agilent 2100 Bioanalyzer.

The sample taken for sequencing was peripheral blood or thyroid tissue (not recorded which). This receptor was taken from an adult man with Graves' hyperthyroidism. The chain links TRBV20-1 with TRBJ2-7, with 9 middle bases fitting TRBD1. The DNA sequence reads TGCAGTCTGGACAGGGGCTACGAGCAGTGCTTC. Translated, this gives CSLDRGYEQCF.